These T cell receptor beta chains were read from a single sample in a study of graft-versus-host responses after intestinal transplantation. Using immunoSEQ multiplex PCR, the repertoire was profiled, and TCRdb retains in-frame clones only, with some absent. This sample has about 4,700 clones; about 25% occur once, and the top ten carry approximately 26%. The input for sequencing was alloreactive CD8+ T cells from a mixed lymphocyte reaction culture, taken before transplantation. The receptors here all came from a human patient who was an organ donor for intestinal transplantation. Each CDR3 is given with its conserved first and last residue. A D gene is named only where the DNA matches it firmly. Clone size, where shown, is once, few, many, or a class for clones that have expanded.

size,D,J,V,DNA,CDR3
once,NA,TRBJ1-2,TRBV9,TGTGCCAGCAGCGTAGTTTTCGGAGCTGGCTACACCTTC,CASSVVFGAGYTF
NA,TRBD1,TRBJ1-5,TRBV2,TGTGCCAGCAGCCGGACAGGGGGGGATCAGCCCCAGCATTTT,CASSRTGGDQPQHF
NA,TRBD2,TRBJ2-3,TRBV5-4,TGTGCCAGCAGCTTGGGTTTAGCGGGGGGTAGCACAGATACGCAGTATTTT,CASSLGLAGGSTDTQYF
NA,NA,TRBJ2-2,TRBV7-7,TGTGCTAGCAGCTTACAGGCGGGGCCGAACACCGGGGAGCTGTTTTTT,CASSLQAGPNTGELFF
many,TRBD2,TRBJ2-1,TRBV28,TGTGCCAGCAGTCTCGGACTAGCGGGGGACTACAATGTGCAGTTCTTC,CASSLGLAGDYNVQFF
NA,TRBD2,TRBJ2-5,TRBV6-5,TGTGCCAGCATCCTACTAGCGGGGGCATACGAGACCCAGTACTTC,CASILLAGAYETQYF
few,NA,TRBJ1-6,TRBV11-2,TGTGCCAGCAGCTTAATGGCCGTTGGGCGCTCACCCCTCCACTTT,CASSLMAVGRSPLHF
few,NA,TRBJ2-1,TRBV7-2,TGTGCCAGCAGCTTAGGCGAGAATGAGCAGTTCTTC,CASSLGENEQFF
few,NA,TRBJ2-1,TRBV6-5,TGTGCCAGCAGTTATGGGCCCAGGGATCGCGAGCAGTTCTTC,CASSYGPRDREQFF
few,TRBD2,TRBJ2-5,TRBV6-1,TGTGCCAGCACAGGATCCCGGGGGGGCCGAGAGACCCAGTACTTC,CASTGSRGGRETQYF
NA,TRBD2,TRBJ2-1,TRBV7-2,TGTGCCAGCAGCTTAGATCCCCCTAGCGGGGGGGGGTCCTACAATGAGCAGTTCTTC,CASSLDPPSGGGSYNEQFF
few,NA,TRBJ2-1,TRBV5-4,TGTGCCAGCAGCTCGGAGTACAATGAGCAGTTCTTC,CASSSEYNEQFF
NA,NA,TRBJ1-1,TRBV21-1,TGTGCCAGCAGACTCGTAGTAGACACAATTCGCACTGAAGCTTTCTTT,CASRLVVDTIRTEAFF
NA,TRBD1,TRBJ1-2,TRBV6-1,TGTGCCAGCAGTCTATCGACAGGGAGGTACTATGGCTACACCTTC,CASSLSTGRYYGYTF
NA,NA,TRBJ1-1,TRBV5-4,TGTGCCAGCAGCTTCGGACAGTCTGCTGAAGCTTTCTTT,CASSFGQSAEAFF
many,NA,TRBJ2-5,TRBV13,TGTGCCAGCAGCCCCATAGGGGAGGTGACCCAGTACTTC,CASSPIGEVTQYF
few,NA,TRBJ1-4,TRBV15,TGTGCCACCAGCCGGTTGGAGGGGCCTAATGAAAAACTGTTTTTT,CATSRLEGPNEKLFF